This TCR beta chain was sequenced during a study of OX40 agonist ivuxolimab in advanced cancers. Study-level background: Ivuxolimab, which targeted the costimulatory receptor OX40 (CD134), was an agonistic, fully human IgG2 monoclonal antibody. Of the 50 to 55 patients in dose escalation, some 19 had hepatocellular carcinoma, some 15 had melanoma, 9 had renal cell carcinoma and 9 had head and neck cancer. The purpose of peripheral TCRbeta sequencing was to test whether ivuxolimab changed TCR sequence diversity and led to clonal T-cell expansion. Patients were allowed to have had prior anti-PD-1, anti-PD-L1 or anti-CTLA-4 therapy, and around 41% of the dose-escalation patients had previously received checkpoint inhibitors. Partial responses occurred in three dose-escalation patients: two with cutaneous melanoma and one with hepatocellular carcinoma. The paper reports the monotherapy dose-escalation portion (N ≈ 50 patients) of the phase I ivuxolimab trial. In the dose-escalation cohort, roughly 80% of patients were male, and the mean age was approximately 55 years, with a range of 23 to 79. Intravenous ivuxolimab was administered to patients every 2 weeks at six dose levels: 0.01, 0.1, 0.3, 1.5, 3 and 10 mg/kg. Here is what the overall study found, with its caveats: At doses from 0.1 to 3.0 mg/kg, clonal expansion was seen in both CD4+ and CD8+ blood T cells between baseline and week 6. Which antigens the clonally expanded peripheral T cells were specific for was not determined. In the 0.1-3.0 mg/kg groups, partial responders were among the patients with the lowest normalized peripheral clonal expansion, particularly in CD8+ T cells. After ivuxolimab, expanded clones were on average more numerous among CD8+ T cells than among CD4+ T cells. Low levels of normalized T-cell clonal expansion were also shown by some nonresponding patients.

The trial excluded patients who had a history of autoimmune disease or who were on systemic immunosuppression. Peripheral blood for TCR sequencing was collected from all dose cohorts at baseline, on cycle 4 day 1, and on cycle 7 day 1. Samples came from an open-label, multicenter, first-in-human phase I dose-escalation trial of ivuxolimab. Adults with locally advanced or metastatic melanoma, renal cell carcinoma, hepatocellular carcinoma or head and neck squamous cell carcinoma were enrolled in the trial. Before TCR sequencing, CD4+ and CD8+ T cells were separately sorted from peripheral blood. The germline V gene (reference sequence) specifies SGHAT as CDR1 and FQDESV as CDR2. V is reduced by 0 bases and J by 2 bases, leaving a spacing of 9 bases between them. Counted from cysteine to phenylalanine, this CDR3 has 15 amino acids. Here the CDR3 DNA is all that survives: 45 bases in frame from base 1.

Genomic DNA was isolated from the sorted cells so that the TCRbeta CDR3 region could be sequenced. The immunoSEQ Assay was used to sequence the TCRbeta CDR3 regions. TCRdb holds this immuneACCESS table with in-frame rearrangements only. Some clones are missing; in checked studies, unresolved V genes explain under half, and the rest has no known cause. A total of about 80,000 clones appear in this sample, about 88% of them only once. The ten biggest clones cover approximately 0.47% of the sample. Comments on this clone: The target of this receptor is not known. No per-base quality is available; no much larger clone lies one base away.

The chain is assembled from TRBV11-1 and TRBJ2-3; the D gene lacks a confident call. This specimen was CD4+ or CD8+ T cells sorted from blood, taken in a trial of the OX40 agonist ivuxolimab. This sequence originates from an adult with an advanced solid tumor such as melanoma, head and neck, liver or kidney cancer. The nucleotide sequence is TGTGCCAGCAGCTTAGCGCATATCTCCACAGATACGCAGTATTTT. This yields the protein CASSLAHISTDTQYF.